This TCR beta chain was identified in a study of T cells after yellow fever vaccination. As for the study in general: Libraries from low-cell-number fractions were prepared with the SMART-Seq v4 Ultra Low Input RNA kit. Points from the study as a whole: Reappearing after the booster were most of the clones from primary vaccination (almost 97% CD4, approximately 85% CD8). On re-exposure, the response was weaker but peaked faster, at day 5 versus 15.

With 3 bases removed from V and 7 bases from J, the gap between germline ends came to 9 bases. The germline V gene encodes CDR1 LGHDT and CDR2 YNNKEL (reference sequence). The CDR3 is 13 residues long. This clonotype was recorded many times. The antigen is unknown. 5'RACE template switching added a universal primer site and UMIs to TCR cDNA. TCRdb reprocessed the 5' RACE reads with MiXCR, giving one entry per CDR3 protein. There are some 400,000 distinct CDR3 sequences in the sample; around a sixth occur only once, and 15% to 20% lies in the top ten. Sequencing used PBMCs, obtained before the yellow fever booster vaccination. This sequence originates from a man between 18 and 35 years old who received the YFV17D yellow fever vaccine. The chain is built from TRBV3-1 and TRBJ1-4; D is unclear. This CDR3 is CASSHLSGEKLFF. The CDR3 nucleotides read TGTGCCAGCAGCCACTTATCGGGTGAAAAACTGTTTTTT.